Below are 16 T cell receptor beta chains sequenced from a single sample in a study of PD-1 blockade in classical Hodgkin lymphoma. The time point is: newly diagnosed, previously untreated cHL patient sample. CD4+ T cells were purified from thawed PBMCs by magnetic negative selection. TCRdb's copy holds only in-frame clones and misses some; the assay was immunoSEQ multiplex PCR. The sample includes 25,000 to 30,000 clones, roughly 90% seen only once; the top ten take roughly 0.35%. Sequencing used CD4+ T cells from blood. Every receptor here comes from a human donor with classical Hodgkin lymphoma.

The chain links TRBV5-1 to TRBJ2-7; D gene uncertain. With 0 bases removed from V and 12 bases from J, the gap between germline ends came to 19 bases. CDR3 length equals 14 residues. The germline V gene has CDR1 SGHRS and CDR2 YFSETQ. The CDR3, as DNA: TGCGCCAGCAGCTTGGGGGCCCCCCTTGGTAAATGGTACTTC. Its protein is CASSLGAPLGKWYF. The variable domain in full, with the rest retrieved from reference TRBV5-1 and TRBJ2-7, is KAGVTQTPRYLIKTRGQQVTLSCSPISGHRSVSWYQQTPGQGLQFLFEYFSETQRNKGNFPGRFSGRQFSNSRSEMNVSTLELGDSALYLCASSLGAPLGKWYFGPGTRLTVT.

The rearrangement uses TRBV5-1 and TRBJ1-2; D is unresolved. There are 13 residues in the CDR3. The V and J ends lost 4 bases and 2 bases respectively, with 9 bases between them. Germline CDR1 SGHRS, CDR2 YFSETQ. CDR3 sequence: CASSASKNYGYTF. The CDR3 region has the DNA TGCGCCAGCAGCGCCTCTAAAAACTATGGCTACACCTTC.

The chain carries TRBV4-1 and TRBJ2-7; 9 bases map to TRBD2. CDR3 size: 17 residues. V shed 0 bases and J 2 bases; nucleotides not matched to a gene: 8. CDR1 and CDR2 (germline): MGHRA, YSYEKL. The CDR3 here is CASSQDLGAGGPYEQYF. The DNA of the CDR3 is TGCGCCAGCAGCCAAGATCTCGGGGCGGGAGGGCCCTACGAGCAGTACTTC.

The rearrangement uses TRBV27 and TRBJ2-7; D tentatively reads TRBD1 or TRBD2 (7 bases each). CDR3 length: 13 residues. CDR1 MNHEY and CDR2 SMNVEV come from the germline V gene (reference sequence). Trimming removed 5 bases at V and 6 bases at J, with 14 bases between. In DNA, the CDR3 is TGTGCCAGCAGTGCACAGGGGAGGGGCGAGCAGTACTTC. This gives the protein CASSAQGRGEQYF.

This rearrangement joins TRBV28 to TRBJ2-3, with TRBD2 identical over 7 bases. The V segment lost 6 bases and the J segment 4 bases; nucleotides outside the gene matches: 10. This CDR3 region has 15 residues. From germline, CDR1 is MDHEN and CDR2 SYDVKM. The CDR3 loop is CASSTGGWAPDTQYF. CDR3 DNA: TGTGCCAGCAGCACGGGGGGTTGGGCCCCAGATACGCAGTATTTT.

The CDR3 nucleotides read TGTGCCAGCAGTTACGGGGTGGGGGACACCTACGAGCAGTACTTC. This sequence encodes CASSYGVGDTYEQYF. This chain connects TRBV6-5 to TRBJ2-5; tentatively, D is TRBD1 (6 bases). The J call may be wrong; the DNA end is better matched by TRBJ2-7. CDR1 and CDR2 (germline): MNHEY, SVGAGI. The CDR3 spans 15 residues.

In its sample, this clone was seen once. The chain combines TRBV5-1 with TRBJ2-3, with 12 positions matching TRBD2. After removal of 2 bases from V and 4 bases from J, the junction contained 5 bases not matched to a gene. There are 16 residues in the CDR3. Germline V gene lookup returns CDR1 SGHRS and CDR2 YFSETQ. For the CDR3, the DNA is TGCGCCAGCAGCTTACCGACTAGCGGGAGTTCAGATACGCAGTATTTT. It codes for CASSLPTSGSSDTQYF.

The chain employs TRBV11-2 and TRBJ2-3; D may be TRBD2 (7 bases). This CDR3 spans 15 amino acids. CDR1 and CDR2 (germline): SGHAT, FQNNGV. V lost 4 bases and J lost 8, with 19 bases in between. The chain's CDR3 is CASSSPRGGGGTQYF. As DNA, the CDR3 is TGTGCCAGCAGCTCCCCTAGGGGGGGAGGGGGTACGCAGTATTTT.

This rearrangement joins TRBV19 to TRBJ2-2, with 7 bases fitting TRBD2. V lost 2 bases, J lost 6 bases, and 6 bases stayed unmatched. The CDR3 length is 15 residues. CDR1 and CDR2 from the germline V gene are LNHDA and SQIVND (reference sequence). The CDR3: CASSIHSSGAGELFF. CDR3 nucleotides: TGTGCCAGTAGTATACATTCGAGCGGGGCCGGGGAGCTGTTTTTT.

CDR3 in DNA: TGCGCCAGCAGCTTAAGTTGGACCCCGAGGGACACCGGGGAGCTGTTTTTT. The encoded protein is CASSLSWTPRDTGELFF. V is TRBV5-1 and J is TRBJ2-2; D perhaps matches TRBD2 (5 bases). The germline V and J ends were trimmed by 2 bases and 3 bases, with 17 bases remaining between them. CDR3 length equals 17 residues. Germline V lookup: CDR1 SGHRS, CDR2 YFSETQ. The complete variable domain, with remaining parts taken from reference TRBV5-1 and TRBJ2-2, reads KAGVTQTPRYLIKTRGQQVTLSCSPISGHRSVSWYQQTPGQGLQFLFEYFSETQRNKGNFPGRFSGRQFSNSRSEMNVSTLELGDSALYLCASSLSWTPRDTGELFFGEGSRLTVL.

V and J are TRBV7-2 and TRBJ2-1; 7 bases align to TRBD1. Germline loops: CDR1 SGHTA, CDR2 FQGNSA. This CDR3 comprises 15 residues. The ends lost 1 base at V and 4 bases at J; junction bases unmatched: 4. CDR3 bases: TGTGCCAGCAGCTTAGTGGCAGGGGGATACAATGAGCAGTTCTTC. It translates to CASSLVAGGYNEQFF.

The V gene is TRBV7-2, the J gene TRBJ2-7; D is uncertain. This CDR3 spans 15 amino acids. The V end lost 0 bases, the J end lost 2 bases, and 11 bases lay between the germline ends. The V gene's germline CDR1 is SGHTA and CDR2 FQGNSA. CDR3 sequence: CASSLASGIAYEQYF. CDR3 coding DNA: TGTGCCAGCAGCTTAGCGTCGGGCATCGCCTACGAGCAGTACTTC.

The J gene is TRBJ2-1, the V gene TRBV7-6; D is possibly TRBD1 (6 bases). Trimming removed 4 bases at V and 3 bases at J, with 10 bases between. The CDR3 is 14 amino acids. CDR1 SGHVS and CDR2 FNYEAQ come from the germline V gene. The chain's CDR3 is CASSSRGIYNEQFF. For the CDR3, the DNA is TGTGCCAGCAGCTCGAGGGGGATCTACAATGAGCAGTTCTTC. Complete variable domain (other parts from reference TRBV7-6 and TRBJ2-1): GAGVSQSPRYKVTKRGQDVALRCDPISGHVSLYWYRQALGQGPEFLTYFNYEAQQDKSGLPNDRFSAERPEGSISTLTIQRTEQRDSAMYRCASSSRGIYNEQFFGPGTRLTVL.

J is TRBJ2-3 and V is TRBV5-1, with D unclear. Trimming shortened V by 0 bases and J by 0 bases, and 8 bases separated the two germline ends. Germline CDR1 and CDR2: SGHRS and YFSETQ. The CDR3 loop spans 15 amino acids. The CDR3 DNA sequence: TGCGCCAGCAGCTTGGACAACCTTAGCACAGATACGCAGTATTTT. Residues: CASSLDNLSTDTQYF. Based on the CDR3 plus reference TRBV5-1 and TRBJ2-3, the full variable domain is KAGVTQTPRYLIKTRGQQVTLSCSPISGHRSVSWYQQTPGQGLQFLFEYFSETQRNKGNFPGRFSGRQFSNSRSEMNVSTLELGDSALYLCASSLDNLSTDTQYFGPGTRLTVL.

The V and J genes are TRBV6-4 and TRBJ1-1; the D gene is possibly TRBD1 (6 bases). The CDR3 has 13 residues. Trimming pared 5 bases from V and 2 bases from J, leaving 9 bases between. Germline V CDR1 and CDR2: MRHNA, SNTAGT. CDR3 protein: CASSRTANTEAFF. In nucleotides, the CDR3 is TGTGCCAGCAGTCGGACAGCCAACACTGAAGCTTTCTTT.

The chain combines TRBV19 with TRBJ2-7, with D perhaps given as TRBD1 or TRBD2 (5 bases each). Germline assignment: CDR1 LNHDA and CDR2 SQIVND (reference sequence). Deletions cut 4 bases from V and 6 bases from J, with 19 bases between. The CDR3 has 15 amino acids. The CDR3 loop reads CASSTTGARGSEQYF. Here the CDR3 DNA reads TGTGCCAGTAGTACAACCGGGGCTCGAGGGAGCGAGCAGTACTTC. The variable domain in full, with the rest retrieved from reference TRBV19 and TRBJ2-7, is DGGITQSPKYLFRKEGQNVTLSCEQNLNHDAMYWYRQDPGQGLRLIYYSQIVNDFQKGDIAEGYSVSREKKESFPLTVTSAQKNPTAFYLCASSTTGARGSEQYFGPGTRLTVT.